The clone carrying this TCR beta chain showed up just a few times. What it binds is not known. The ends lost 6 bases at V and 8 bases at J; junction bases unmatched: 16. This CDR3 is 17 amino acids long. TCRdb independently ran MiXCR on the reads; one entry per CDR3 protein. This sample yields about 920,000 distinct CDR3 sequences, of which approximately 30% are seen a single time; around an eighth belongs to the top ten. This entry belongs to a study of T cell repertoires in cytomegalovirus infection. Study findings and constraints: The study found HLA-C-restricted CMV-specific TCR beta clonotypes dominating the ex vivo response.

V gene TRBV12-3 or TRBV12-4 combines with J gene TRBJ1-4, with TRBD1 matching over 9 bases. The clonotype originates from a human donor in good health (CMV status not recorded). Some clones in this sample may be carry-over from other donors' samples. The material was cultured CD8+ T cells from PBMCs, obtained from culture after CMV antigen stimulation. CDR3 coding DNA: TGTGCCAGCAGCTCCACAGGGGGCTTGGACTGGAGGGAAAAACTGTTTTTT. Protein product: CASSSTGGLDWREKLFF.